This passage covers 15 T cell receptor beta chains from one sample sequenced in a study of T-cell reconstitution after alpha-beta-depleted transplantation in children (dated by TCRdb to about 2016). Library creation used PCR. The instrument was an Illumina HiSeq 2500. To normalize quantification of the TCRbeta repertoire, the TCR libraries were built with molecular barcoding that relied on unique molecular identifiers. TCRdb's own reprocessing of the public reads used fastp at Q25 and MiXCR and kept productive beta chains. Each entry is one CDR3 protein sequence, shown with its most common DNA and genes. Recorded for this sample are roughly 790,000 distinct CDR3 sequences; around 17% of them occurred a single time. Together, the top ten hold around 5.3% of the sample. Sample treatment or condition, as interpreted from the label and publication: allogeneic hematopoietic cell transplantation with graft depleted of TCRalphabeta T cells and CD19 B cells.

The sequenced sample was PBMCs, mostly from graft donor cells, obtained 360 days after TCRalphabeta/CD19-depleted stem cell transplant. The receptors originated from a male patient aged 10 to 17 who had a stem cell transplant for acute lymphoblastic leukemia, so the T cells may come from the graft donor.

This clonotype has only a few counts. V gene TRBV7-9 combines with J gene TRBJ2-1, with TRBD1 matching 9 bases. The CDR3 has 11 amino acids. Germline V gene data show CDR1 as SEHNR and CDR2 as FQNEAQ (reference sequence). With 11 bases clipped from V and 9 bases from J, the junction kept 5 bases outside the gene matches. CDR3 sequence (DNA): TGTGCCGCACAGGGGGCGCGTGAGCAGTTCTTC. It yields the protein CAAQGAREQFF. Full variable domain (outside the CDR3, taken from reference TRBV7-9 and TRBJ2-1): DTGVSQNPRHKITKRGQNVTFRCDPISEHNRLYWYRQTLGQGPEFLTYFQNEAQLEKSRLLSDRFSAERPKGSFSTLEIQRTEQGDSAMYLCAAQGAREQFFGPGTRLTVL.

The chain joins TRBV27 to TRBJ2-3, with 10 bases lining up with TRBD1. This CDR3 region has 15 residues. The trim removed 5 bases at V and 7 bases at J, leaving 9 bases unmatched. Germline-derived CDR1 and CDR2 are MNHEY and SMNVEV (reference sequence). Written as DNA, the CDR3 is TGTGCCAGCAGTACCCGGGACAGGGGAGTGAATACGCAGTATTTT. Its protein product is CASSTRDRGVNTQYF.

The chain has TRBV5-1 and TRBJ2-1; D may be TRBD2 (6 bases). Germline lookup yields CDR1 SGHRS and CDR2 YFSETQ. The V and J ends lost 2 bases and 12 bases respectively, with 12 bases between them. The CDR3 sequence is 12 residues long. CDR3 in amino acids: CASSLTASAQFF. Written as DNA, the CDR3 is TGCGCCAGCAGCTTAACAGCTAGCGCGCAGTTCTTC.

This clonotype showed up just a few times. The chain joins TRBV10-3 to TRBJ1-5; weak D call: TRBD1 (5 bases). Germline CDR1 ENHRY, CDR2 SYGVKD. CDR3 length equals 16 residues. With 10 bases removed from V and 0 bases from J, the gap between germline ends came to 19 bases. The CDR3 loop reads CATTRSRGYSNQPQHF. The CDR3 coding sequence is TGTGCCACCACCCGGAGTAGGGGTTATAGCAATCAGCCCCAGCATTTT.

The chain joins TRBV12-3 or TRBV12-4 to TRBJ1-1; no reliable D call. Trimming stripped 4 bases from V and 0 bases from J, with 9 bases between. The length of the CDR3 is 14 residues. The CDR3 protein is CASSSAGMNTEAFF. CDR3 nucleotide sequence: TGTGCCAGCAGTTCGGCGGGTATGAACACTGAAGCTTTCTTT.

In nucleotides, the CDR3 is TGTGCCAGCAGTGGGAGGGGAAGCTGGGGCAATCAGCCCCAGCATTTT. Residues: CASSGRGSWGNQPQHF. The chain combines TRBV12-3 or TRBV12-4 with TRBJ1-5; tentative D call: TRBD1 (5 bases). The CDR3 is 16 amino acids. V gave up 5 bases and J gave up 2 bases, with 16 bases separating them.

There are a few counts of this clonotype. J is TRBJ2-5 and V is TRBV24-1; the D gene could be TRBD1 or TRBD2 (5 bases each). Germline V gives CDR1 KGHDR, CDR2 SFDVKD. The CDR3 contains 13 residues. V gave up 5 bases and J gave up 6 bases, with 12 bases separating them. The CDR3 loop reads CATSAPGRKTQYF. In nucleotides, the CDR3 is TGTGCCACCAGTGCCCCGGGGCGAAAGACCCAGTACTTC.

This rearrangement joins TRBV10-1 to TRBJ2-1; D is unclear. CDR1 WNHNN and CDR2 SYGVQD come from the germline V gene (reference sequence). Trimming cost V 4 bases and J 7 bases, with 17 bases left between them. The CDR3 sequence is 15 residues long. This CDR3 reads CASSVKREGWNEQFF. CDR3 nucleotides: TGCGCCAGCAGTGTGAAAAGGGAAGGGTGGAATGAGCAGTTCTTC.

This clonotype has a handful of counts. This sequence joins TRBV10-3 and TRBJ2-1, with D tentatively TRBD2 (6 bases). This CDR3 has 14 amino acids. V was shortened by 6 bases and J by 1 base, with 10 bases between the two germline ends. Per germline, CDR1 ENHRY and CDR2 SYGVKD. The CDR3 spells CAIREGTSYNEQFF. The CDR3 coding sequence is TGTGCCATCAGAGAAGGGACTTCCTACAATGAGCAGTTCTTC.

This rearrangement joins TRBV20-1 to TRBJ2-7; D is perhaps TRBD1 (5 bases). The CDR3 loop spans 14 amino acids. Per germline, CDR1 DFQATT and CDR2 SNEGSKA (reference sequence). The V gene lost 0 bases and the J gene lost 1 base, with 10 bases spanning the gap. DNA of the CDR3: TGCAGTGCTAGAGATTTTGACAGATCCTACGAGCAGTACTTC. It specifies CSARDFDRSYEQYF.

The rearrangement uses TRBV5-1 and TRBJ1-1; 10 bases map to TRBD1. The CDR3 contains 13 residues. From germline, CDR1 is SGHRS and CDR2 YFSETQ. Germline trimming cut 7 bases from V and 5 bases from J; bases unmatched to any gene: 5. CDR3 residues: CASSGTGATEAFF. DNA for the CDR3: TGCGCCAGCTCCGGGACAGGGGCTACTGAAGCTTTCTTT.

This rearrangement joins TRBV28 to TRBJ2-5; D ambiguous. This CDR3 spans 13 amino acids. Germline-derived CDR1 and CDR2 are MDHEN and SYDVKM. V was pared by 1 base and J by 7 bases, with 10 bases between. In DNA form, the CDR3 reads TGTGCCAGCAGTTTATACCAAGAAGGGACCCAGTACTTC. This encodes CASSLYQEGTQYF.

The chain carries TRBV7-6 and TRBJ2-3; 11 bases align to TRBD2. The CDR3 sequence is 20 residues long. Germline CDR1 is SGHVS and CDR2 is FNYEAQ. Losses at the gene ends were 0 bases for V and 5 bases for J; bases not matched to a gene: 16. For the CDR3, the DNA is TGTGCCAGCAGCTTAGCCTTCGGACTAGCGGGTCTCATGCCAAGAGATACGCAGTATTTT. This codes for CASSLAFGLAGLMPRDTQYF.

This clonotype was recorded many times. The J gene is TRBJ2-1, the V gene TRBV12-3 or TRBV12-4; 7 bases match TRBD2. J gave up 9 bases and V 5 bases, and 16 bases lay outside the gene matches. The CDR3 extends over 16 amino acids. The CDR3: CASSPRWVAGRVEQFF. The CDR3 bases are TGTGCCAGCAGTCCCCGCTGGGTAGCGGGTCGGGTTGAGCAGTTCTTC.

This clonotype was seen more than once but under ten times. The chain links TRBV5-1 to TRBJ2-7; D gene unclear. The V end was cut by 3 bases, the J end by 4 bases, with 11 bases between. Germline loops: CDR1 SGHRS, CDR2 YFSETQ. CDR3 length equals 13 residues. The CDR3 nucleotides read TGCGCCAGCAGCTCGGCAGCGAGATACGAGCAGTACTTC. Protein product: CASSSAARYEQYF. Variable domain in full (rest from reference TRBV5-1 and TRBJ2-7): KAGVTQTPRYLIKTRGQQVTLSCSPISGHRSVSWYQQTPGQGLQFLFEYFSETQRNKGNFPGRFSGRQFSNSRSEMNVSTLELGDSALYLCASSSAARYEQYFGPGTRLTVT.